This TCR beta chain was sequenced for a study of early T cells in non-severe SARS-CoV-2 infection. Study-wide context: Chains from this unsorted whole-blood bulk RNA could not be paired.

TCRdb re-called the 5' RACE reads through MiXCR, storing one row per CDR3 protein. The sample carries 100,000 to 140,000 distinct CDR3 sequences, roughly 11% recorded once. Sequences were obtained from whole blood. The clonotype was recovered from an adult who was a healthcare worker with PCR-confirmed SARS-CoV-2 infection or an uninfected control (not recorded which).

In DNA form, the CDR3 reads TGTGCCAGCAGCTTAGTGGGCGGATCAGACAATGAGCAGTTCTTC. Encoded protein: CASSLVGGSDNEQFF. V is TRBV7-2 and J is TRBJ2-1; D not resolved. The CDR3 totals 15 residues. V lost 1 base, J lost 5 bases, and 12 bases lay in between. Per the germline V gene, CDR1 is SGHTA and CDR2 is FQGNSA.